Shown below are 29 T cell receptor beta chains from a single sample sequenced in a study of control samples from healthy donors and cancer patients. The assay was immunoSEQ multiplex PCR, and TCRdb's table has in-frame clones only and misses some. The data show under 200,000 clones, with roughly 89% seen just once and roughly 1.6% held by the top ten. The material sequenced was blood. The source of these receptors is a woman in her 30s in good health.

V and J are TRBV15 and TRBJ2-3; D is unclear. Germline V gives CDR1 LNHNV, CDR2 YYDKDF (reference sequence). V was cut by 1 base and J by 2 bases, with 10 bases left in between. The CDR3 runs 15 residues. The CDR3: CATSRAHWDTDTQYF. The CDR3 DNA reads TGTGCCACCAGCAGAGCTCACTGGGACACAGATACGCAGTATTTT.

The chain joins TRBV19 to TRBJ1-3; D gene uncertain. This CDR3 is 13 amino acids long. Per germline, CDR1 LNHDA and CDR2 SQIVND (reference sequence). V gave up 3 bases and J gave up 2 bases, with 5 bases separating them. CDR3 residues: CASSIQAGNTIYF. CDR3 bases: TGTGCCAGTAGTATTCAGGCTGGAAACACCATATATTTT.

This clone was recorded once. V usage is TRBV7-3 and J usage is TRBJ1-6; D is ambiguous. The CDR3 is 13 amino acids. CDR1 and CDR2 from the germline V gene are SGHTA and FQGTGA. V shed 4 bases and J shed 8 bases, with 9 bases lying between them. For the CDR3, the DNA is TGTGCCAGCAGCTCAGGCTTAGATTCACCCCTCCACTTT. It translates to CASSSGLDSPLHF.

V and J are TRBV7-3 and TRBJ2-6; tentative D call: TRBD1 (6 bases). The V gene's germline CDR1 is SGHTA and CDR2 FQGTGA. Trimming took off 5 bases at V and 2 bases at J, with 10 bases between the two ends. This CDR3 contains 15 residues. This CDR3 reads CASSPPGAGANVLTF. DNA of the CDR3: TGTGCCAGCAGCCCCCCAGGGGCTGGGGCCAACGTCCTGACTTTC.

The rearrangement joins TRBV18 to TRBJ2-2; no clear D. This CDR3 is built from 14 residues. Germline V gene lookup returns CDR1 KGHSH and CDR2 LQKENI. The germline V and J ends were trimmed by 1 base and 6 bases, with 9 bases remaining between them. CDR3 in amino acids: CASSPLPGAGELFF. CDR3 coding DNA: TGTGCCAGCTCACCACTTCCTGGGGCCGGGGAGCTGTTTTTT.

The chain couples TRBV18 to TRBJ2-5; no reliable D call. The CDR3 runs to 13 residues. Deletions cut 0 bases from V and 2 bases from J, with 4 bases between. Germline CDR1 reads KGHSH; CDR2 reads LQKENI. The CDR3: CASSPPAQETQYF. CDR3 nucleotide sequence: TGTGCCAGCTCACCACCAGCGCAAGAGACCCAGTACTTC.

The chain couples TRBV7-2 to TRBJ2-7; 11 bases are shared with TRBD1. Germline CDR1 reads SGHTA; CDR2 reads FQGNSA. The ends lost 5 bases at V and 4 bases at J; junction bases unmatched: 7. The CDR3 contains 15 residues. Here the CDR3 reads CASSPDRGRQYEQYF. As DNA, the CDR3 is TGTGCCAGCAGCCCGGACAGGGGGCGCCAATACGAGCAGTACTTC.

The gene calls are TRBV6-2 or TRBV6-3 and TRBJ2-6, with D possibly being TRBD1 (5 bases). The CDR3 totals 14 residues. Germline CDR1 MNHEY, CDR2 SVGEGT. Trimming cost V 4 bases and J 2 bases, with 6 bases left between them. This CDR3 is CASSLDTGANVLTF. The DNA for the CDR3 is TGTGCCAGCAGTTTGGACACTGGGGCCAACGTCCTGACTTTC.

A few counts support this clone. The chain recombines TRBV9 with TRBJ2-7; 7 positions match TRBD1. The trim removed 0 bases at V and 2 bases at J, leaving 2 bases unmatched. The CDR3 has 14 amino acids. Germline lookup yields CDR1 SGDLS and CDR2 YYNGEE. The CDR3 bases are TGTGCCAGCAGCGTAGGAGGGGGCCCCTACGAGCAGTACTTC. The encoded protein is CASSVGGGPYEQYF. The full variable domain, in which reference TRBV9 and TRBJ2-7 provide the parts outside the CDR3, is DSGVTQTPKHLITATGQRVTLRCSPRSGDLSVYWYQQSLDQGLQFLIQYYNGEERAKGNILERFSAQQFPDLHSELNLSSLELGDSALYFCASSVGGGPYEQYFGPGTRLTVT.

V gene TRBV27 combines with J gene TRBJ2-6; D may match TRBD1 or TRBD2 (5 bases each). V lost 5 bases, J lost 1 base, and 9 bases lay in between. The CDR3 has 15 residues. In germline, CDR1 is MNHEY, CDR2 SMNVEV (reference sequence). Here the CDR3 DNA reads TGTGCCAGCAGTCAATGGGGGTCTGGGGCCAACGTCCTGACTTTC. Protein: CASSQWGSGANVLTF.

Turning to this clone: Other DNA variants within this sample encode the same CDR3. This sequence joins TRBV7-2 and TRBJ1-2, with 7 bases identical to TRBD1. The CDR3 contains 14 residues. The ends lost 1 base at V and 1 base at J; junction bases unmatched: 0. Germline values: CDR1 SGHTA, CDR2 FQGNSA. CDR3 in amino acids: CASSLDRGNYGYTF. CDR3 DNA: TGTGCCAGCAGCTTAGACAGGGGTAACTATGGCTACACCTTC.

The CDR3 DNA reads TGTGCCAGCAGCTTCCAGGTTACTACCTACGAGCAGTACTTC. Translating it yields CASSFQVTTYEQYF. The chain has TRBV11-2 and TRBJ2-7; D call uncertain. The CDR3 spans 14 residues. Germline V gene sequence: CDR1 SGHAT, CDR2 FQNNGV. Trimming cost V 3 bases and J 2 bases, with 11 bases left between them.

The chain uses TRBV11-3 and TRBJ2-3; 13 nucleotides align to TRBD2. The germline CDR1 and CDR2 sequences are SGHNT and YENEEA. The trim removed 1 base at V and 4 bases at J, leaving 5 bases unmatched. This CDR3 spans 17 amino acids. CDR3 sequence reads: CASSLGTSGSRADTQYF. The CDR3 region has the DNA TGTGCCAGCAGCTTAGGGACTAGCGGGAGTAGGGCAGATACGCAGTATTTT.

The chain combines TRBV11-2 with TRBJ2-1; D perhaps matches TRBD2 (6 bases). Germline V CDR1 and CDR2: SGHAT, FQNNGV. This CDR3 region has 16 residues. The ends were cut back, 10 bases at V and 1 base at J, with 20 bases in the middle. Here the CDR3 DNA reads TGTGCCACCACTCCCCGCCGGGACTTTTCCTACAATGAGCAGTTCTTC. Amino acid sequence: CATTPRRDFSYNEQFF.

The chain recombines TRBV28 with TRBJ1-6, with 7 bases identical to TRBD1. Germline CDR1 and CDR2: MDHEN and SYDVKM. The ends lost 6 bases at V and 10 bases at J; junction bases unmatched: 9. The CDR3 totals 14 residues. The CDR3 here is CASRGDRVGSPLHF. As DNA, the CDR3 is TGTGCCAGCAGGGGAGACAGGGTCGGGTCACCCCTCCACTTT.

This clone came up once. V usage is TRBV12-3 or TRBV12-4 and J usage is TRBJ1-2; D not resolved. The CDR3 spans 13 residues. The V gene lost 2 bases and the J gene lost 6 bases, with 10 bases spanning the gap. The CDR3 DNA follows: TGTGCCAGCAGTTTACCCAGGAGGCATGGCTACACCTTC. Amino acids: CASSLPRRHGYTF.

Points on this clone: Other DNA sequences in this sample translate to the same CDR3. This chain links TRBV10-1 with TRBJ2-2; maybe TRBD2 (6 bases). The CDR3 is made up of 13 amino acids. V lost 2 bases to trimming and J lost 5 bases, with 6 bases between them. The germline CDR1 and CDR2 sequences are WNHNN and SYGVQD (reference sequence). The DNA of the CDR3 is TGCGCCAGCAGTGAGGCGGGGACCGGGGAGCTGTTTTTT. Translation: CASSEAGTGELFF.

The chain uses TRBV28 and TRBJ2-3; maybe TRBD1 (6 bases). This CDR3 contains 13 residues. Germline-derived CDR1 and CDR2 are MDHEN and SYDVKM. Trimming stripped 6 bases from V and 3 bases from J, with 10 bases between. The CDR3 region is CASSPQGTDTQYF. The CDR3 bases are TGTGCCAGCAGCCCACAGGGAACAGATACGCAGTATTTT. The full variable domain, its missing parts supplied by reference TRBV28 and TRBJ2-3, is DVKVTQSSRYLVKRTGEKVFLECVQDMDHENMFWYRQDPGLGLRLIYFSYDVKMKEKGDIPEGYSVSREKKERFSLILESASTNQTSMYLCASSPQGTDTQYFGPGTRLTVL.

The chain couples TRBV27 to TRBJ2-2; 8 nucleotides agree with TRBD2. This CDR3 comprises 17 residues. Germline CDR1 and CDR2: MNHEY and SMNVEV (reference sequence). J gave up 0 bases and V 3 bases, and 6 bases lay outside the gene matches. The DNA for the CDR3 is TGTGCCAGCAGTTTGTCGGGAGGGCCCCCGAACACCGGGGAGCTGTTTTTT. It encodes CASSLSGGPPNTGELFF.

Note on this clone: Other DNA sequences from this sample encode an identical CDR3 as well. The rearrangement links TRBV27 to TRBJ1-4, with 8 bases that match TRBD1. V dropped 6 bases and J dropped 8; count of bases not matched to a gene: 8. The length of the CDR3 is 14 residues. Germline V gene lookup returns CDR1 MNHEY and CDR2 SMNVEV (reference sequence). The CDR3 loop reads CASSPRQGREKLFF. The CDR3 nucleotides read TGTGCCAGCAGCCCCAGACAGGGGAGGGAAAAACTGTTTTTT.

The chain uses TRBV14 and TRBJ1-2; TRBD1 matches 8 bases. V was pared by 1 base and J by 5 bases, with 6 bases of the junction left unmatched. CDR1 SGHDN and CDR2 FVKESK come from the germline V gene. The CDR3 contains 15 residues. CDR3 nucleotides: TGTGCCAGCAGCCAAGCGAACAGGGGGTTGTATGGCTACACCTTC. Translation gives CASSQANRGLYGYTF.

This chain joins TRBV7-8 and TRBJ1-5; D not resolved. The CDR3 loop spans 16 amino acids. V shed 4 bases and J shed 1 base, with 14 bases lying between them. Per the germline V gene, CDR1 is SGHVS and CDR2 is FQNEAQ. The CDR3 reads CASSSRPTLSNQPQHF. The CDR3 region has the DNA TGTGCCAGCAGCTCCCGACCAACCTTAAGCAATCAGCCCCAGCATTTT. Using reference TRBV7-8 and TRBJ1-5 for the parts outside the CDR3, the full variable domain is GAGVSQSPRYKVAKRGQDVALRCDPISGHVSLFWYQQALGQGPEFLTYFQNEAQLDKSGLPSDRFFAERPEGSVSTLKIQRTQQEDSAVYLCASSSRPTLSNQPQHFGDGTRLSIL.

This sequence joins TRBV7-8 and TRBJ1-5; tentatively, D is TRBD1 (5 bases). CDR3 length: 14 residues. V was shortened by 6 bases and J by 0 bases, with 9 bases between the two germline ends. From germline, CDR1 is SGHVS and CDR2 FQNEAQ. CDR3 sequence reads: CASSTQASNQPQHF. The CDR3 nucleotides are TGTGCCAGCAGTACACAGGCTAGCAATCAGCCCCAGCATTTT.

The chain joins TRBV4-2 to TRBJ2-5, with TRBD2 identical over 7 bases. Per the germline V gene, CDR1 is LGHNA and CDR2 is YNFKEQ. The CDR3 contains 15 residues. Trimming at V came to 1 base and at J to 5 bases, leaving 7 bases not matched to a gene. CDR3 DNA sequence: TGTGCCAGCAGCCAAGGGGCTATGGGGGGGGAGACCCAGTACTTC. Translating gives CASSQGAMGGETQYF.

The rearrangement joins TRBV7-3 to TRBJ2-3; TRBD1 matches 7 bases. CDR3 length: 14 residues. Losses at the gene ends were 5 bases for V and 4 bases for J; bases not matched to a gene: 6. Germline lookup yields CDR1 SGHTA and CDR2 FQGTGA. CDR3 in DNA: TGTGCCAGCAGCCAACAGGGGTCGTCAGATACGCAGTATTTT. Its protein product is CASSQQGSSDTQYF.

A note on this clone: The sample contains more than one DNA sequence encoding this CDR3. This chain connects TRBV29-1 to TRBJ2-3, with 12 bases lining up with TRBD2. The germline CDR1 and CDR2 sequences are SQVTM and ANQGSEA. The CDR3 runs to 14 residues. The V and J ends lost 6 bases and 4 bases, in that order; junction bases with no gene match: 5. The CDR3 region is CSVALAGGADTQYF. In nucleotides, the CDR3 is TGCAGCGTGGCGCTAGCGGGGGGGGCAGATACGCAGTATTTT.

The CDR3: CASSLGGANSYEQYF. CDR3 coding DNA: TGTGCCAGCAGCTTAGGTGGAGCGAACTCCTACGAGCAGTACTTC. This sequence joins TRBV11-2 and TRBJ2-7, with unresolved D. This CDR3 region has 15 residues. The V and J ends lost 1 base and 0 bases respectively, with 10 bases between them. Germline-derived CDR1 and CDR2 are SGHAT and FQNNGV.

The chain couples TRBV2 to TRBJ2-3, with 7 bases aligning to TRBD2. The CDR3 runs to 13 residues. The germline V gene has CDR1 SNHLY and CDR2 FYNNEI. The trim removed 6 bases at V and 2 bases at J, leaving 2 bases unmatched. The DNA of the CDR3 is TGTGCCAGCAGGGGGACTACCACAGATACGCAGTATTTT. Its translation is CASRGTTTDTQYF.

The J gene is TRBJ2-1, the V gene TRBV2, with a possible D match to TRBD2 (6 bases). This CDR3 spans 15 amino acids. Germline loops: CDR1 SNHLY, CDR2 FYNNEI. V lost 4 bases to trimming and J lost 7 bases, with 17 bases between them. The CDR3 is CASSVRDWGENEQFF. The CDR3 DNA reads as TGTGCCAGCAGTGTCCGGGACTGGGGGGAAAATGAGCAGTTCTTC. The variable domain in full, completed from reference TRBV2 and TRBJ2-1, reads EPEVTQTPSHQVTQMGQEVILRCVPISNHLYFYWYRQILGQKVEFLVSFYNNEISEKSEIFDDQFSVERPDGSNFTLKIRSTKLEDSAMYFCASSVRDWGENEQFFGPGTRLTVL.